These 32 T cell receptor beta chains came from one sample sequenced in a study of cytotoxic CD8 clonotypes in ibrutinib-treated CLL (TCRdb year 2021). The library was made by the immunoSEQ multiplex PCR assay. What TCRdb holds here is the immuneACCESS table cut down to in-frame rearrangements. Part of the clones is not present; checked against another copy, under half of the missing clones reflect an unresolved V gene, and the others are unexplained. Here the sample has roughly 150,000 clones; 75% to 80% occur a single time. The ten largest clones add up to around 5% of the sample. This specimen's time point label, per the study, means: approximately 2 years on ibrutinib. Source: PBMCs, taken after 24 months of ibrutinib treatment. The receptors come from a human donor with chronic lymphocytic leukemia.

This chain connects TRBV5-1 to TRBJ1-6; D uncertain. Germline CDR1 reads SGHRS; CDR2 reads YFSETQ. Trimming took 2 bases from V and 8 from J, leaving 11 bases between them. This CDR3 has 14 amino acids. Written as DNA, the CDR3 is TGCGCCAGCAGCTTTGGGCGGGCAGATTCACCCCTCCACTTT. Amino acid sequence: CASSFGRADSPLHF. Full variable domain (remainder filled in from reference TRBV5-1 and TRBJ1-6): KAGVTQTPRYLIKTRGQQVTLSCSPISGHRSVSWYQQTPGQGLQFLFEYFSETQRNKGNFPGRFSGRQFSNSRSEMNVSTLELGDSALYLCASSFGRADSPLHFGNGTRLTVT.

This clone came up a few times. The V gene is TRBV21-1, the J gene TRBJ2-7. TRBV21-1 has pseudogene status. This CDR3 region has 15 residues. The CDR3 loop is CASSAPTAEPYEQYF. In DNA form, the CDR3 reads TGTGCCAGCAGCGCCCCGACAGCGGAGCCCTACGAGCAGTACTTC.

The chain's CDR3 is CASSQLLGQGHPQEYF. As DNA, the CDR3 is TGTGCCAGCAGCCAACTATTGGGACAGGGCCACCCCCAGGAGTACTTC. The chain is built from TRBV4-2 and TRBJ2-5; TRBD1 matches at 9 bases. Germline V gives CDR1 LGHNA, CDR2 YNFKEQ. V was pared by 2 bases and J by 12 bases, with 16 bases of the junction left unmatched. The CDR3 loop spans 16 amino acids.

The chain couples TRBV19 to TRBJ2-7, with 9 positions matching TRBD1. V lost 10 bases and J lost 3; bases outside the gene matches: 7. The length of the CDR3 is 13 residues. Germline CDR1 LNHDA, CDR2 SQIVND (reference sequence). The CDR3 is CATGQGPIYEQYF. For the CDR3, the DNA is TGTGCCACCGGACAGGGGCCAATCTACGAGCAGTACTTC. Full variable domain (outside the CDR3, taken from reference TRBV19 and TRBJ2-7): DGGITQSPKYLFRKEGQNVTLSCEQNLNHDAMYWYRQDPGQGLRLIYYSQIVNDFQKGDIAEGYSVSREKKESFPLTVTSAQKNPTAFYLCATGQGPIYEQYFGPGTRLTVT.

The J gene is TRBJ2-2, the V gene TRBV19, with TRBD2 identical over 9 bases. The junction had 4 bases not matched to a gene; V was cut back by 3 bases and J by 5 bases. This CDR3 spans 15 amino acids. Per the germline V gene, CDR1 is LNHDA and CDR2 is SQIVND (reference sequence). CDR3 nucleotides: TGTGCCAGTAGTATGACTAGCGGACCTACCGGGGAGCTGTTTTTT. Translated: CASSMTSGPTGELFF.

V gene TRBV7-2 combines with J gene TRBJ1-5; 10 bases match TRBD1. Germline CDR1 and CDR2: SGHTA and FQGNSA. This CDR3 is built from 16 residues. The junction had 6 bases not matched to a gene; V was cut back by 5 bases and J by 2 bases. The CDR3 sequence: CASSPSGTGGNQPQHF. DNA for the CDR3: TGTGCCAGCAGCCCCTCCGGGACAGGGGGCAATCAGCCCCAGCATTTT. Using reference TRBV7-2 and TRBJ1-5 for the parts outside the CDR3, the full variable domain is GAGVSQSPSNKVTEKGKDVELRCDPISGHTALYWYRQSLGQGLEFLIYFQGNSAPDKSGLPSDRFSAERTGGSVSTLTIQRTQQEDSAVYLCASSPSGTGGNQPQHFGDGTRLSIL.

On this clone itself: This same CDR3 is encoded by further DNA sequences in the sample. The chain employs TRBV5-1 and TRBJ2-7, with D perhaps matching TRBD2 (5 bases). This CDR3 spans 14 amino acids. CDR1 and CDR2 (germline): SGHRS, YFSETQ. Deletions cut 0 bases from V and 2 bases from J, with 9 bases between. CDR3 amino acids: CASSLGGEAYEQYF. CDR3 coding DNA: TGCGCCAGCAGCTTGGGGGGAGAAGCCTACGAGCAGTACTTC.

This rearrangement joins TRBV9 to TRBJ2-1; a possible D gene is TRBD1 (6 bases). The V end was cut by 2 bases, the J end by 8 bases, with 14 bases between. Per germline, CDR1 SGDLS and CDR2 YYNGEE. The CDR3 consists of 14 residues. CDR3 residues: CASSVIPEGDEQFF. The CDR3 coding sequence is TGTGCCAGCAGCGTTATTCCCGAGGGGGATGAGCAGTTCTTC.

This clone was recorded a few times. V and J are TRBV7-2 and TRBJ2-1; a possible D gene is TRBD1 (5 bases). V lost 3 bases and J 12 bases, leaving 9 bases between the germline ends. This CDR3 region has 11 residues. Per germline, CDR1 SGHTA and CDR2 FQGNSA. CDR3 loop: CASSLATGQFF. CDR3 DNA: TGTGCCAGCAGCTTGGCCACAGGGCAGTTCTTC.

DNA of the CDR3: TGTGCCAGCAGTGGTCCAGGGTTGGTTAATTCACCCCTCCACTTT. As protein: CASSGPGLVNSPLHF. This rearrangement joins TRBV2 to TRBJ1-6; a weak D match, TRBD1 (5 bases). The CDR3 runs to 15 residues. Germline V gene sequence: CDR1 SNHLY, CDR2 FYNNEI. Trimming cost V 4 bases and J 6 bases, with 13 bases left between them. Variable domain in full (rest from reference TRBV2 and TRBJ1-6): EPEVTQTPSHQVTQMGQEVILRCVPISNHLYFYWYRQILGQKVEFLVSFYNNEISEKSEIFDDQFSVERPDGSNFTLKIRSTKLEDSAMYFCASSGPGLVNSPLHFGNGTRLTVT.

The chain carries TRBV6-5 and TRBJ2-3; 8 nucleotides align to TRBD2. CDR1 is MNHEY, CDR2 SVGAGI, per germline. The CDR3 is made up of 13 amino acids. V gave up 7 bases and J gave up 0 bases; unmatched junction bases: 0. The CDR3 DNA is TGTGCCAGCAAGCGGGGGAGCACAGATACGCAGTATTTT. This sequence encodes CASKRGSTDTQYF.

The rearrangement joins TRBV7-9 to TRBJ1-3; no definite D call. Germline lookup yields CDR1 SEHNR and CDR2 FQNEAQ (reference sequence). The CDR3 has 13 residues. The V end was cut by 8 bases, the J end by 0 bases, with 8 bases between. The CDR3 sequence is CASEDGSGNTIYF. The CDR3 coding sequence is TGTGCCAGCGAGGACGGCTCTGGAAACACCATATATTTT.

The V and J genes are TRBV29-1 and TRBJ2-3; D might be TRBD1 (7 bases). V gave up 7 bases and J gave up 6 bases, with 17 bases separating them. Germline-derived CDR1 and CDR2 are SQVTM and ANQGSEA. The CDR3 totals 13 residues. CDR3 DNA: TGCAGCGCCGCAGGGGGGAGCTGGGATACGCAGTATTTT. Translation: CSAAGGSWDTQYF.

This chain uses TRBV4-3 with TRBJ2-6; D gene unclear. Germline values: CDR1 LGHNA, CDR2 YSLEER. The V gene lost 3 bases and the J gene lost 1 base, with 7 bases spanning the gap. The CDR3 sequence is 15 residues long. The CDR3 spells CASSHDPSGANVLTF. CDR3 sequence (DNA): TGCGCCAGCAGCCACGACCCTTCTGGGGCCAACGTCCTGACTTTC.

V and J are TRBV19 and TRBJ1-2, with D possibly being TRBD1 (5 bases). Germline values: CDR1 LNHDA, CDR2 SQIVND (reference sequence). V was shortened by 1 base and J by 4 bases, with 13 bases between the two germline ends. This CDR3 has 15 amino acids. The CDR3 DNA sequence: TGTGCCAGTAGTATAGGTCCAGGGCCGGGCTATGGCTACACCTTC. This gives the protein CASSIGPGPGYGYTF.

The chain has TRBV7-9 and TRBJ2-7, with 9 bases lining up with TRBD1. The CDR3 has 15 amino acids. Germline V gene sequence: CDR1 SEHNR, CDR2 FQNEAQ (reference sequence). V was clipped by 1 base and J by 3 bases; unmatched bases: 4. CDR3 sequence reads: CASSLGPGQGYEQYF. In nucleotides, the CDR3 is TGTGCCAGCAGCTTAGGGCCGGGACAGGGCTACGAGCAGTACTTC.

The chain joins TRBV6-5 to TRBJ1-2; TRBD1 is a possible D gene (6 bases). There are 14 residues in the CDR3. CDR1 is MNHEY, CDR2 SVGAGI, per germline. V lost 0 bases and J lost 7, with 12 bases in between. DNA for the CDR3: TGTGCCAGCAGTTACTCGTCAGGGGCGGTTGGCTACACCTTC. Translation gives CASSYSSGAVGYTF.

The CDR3 sequence: CASSLRGGQPNYGYTF. The CDR3 region has the DNA TGTGCCAGCAGCTTAAGGGGGGGACAGCCTAACTATGGCTACACCTTC. The rearrangement links TRBV7-2 to TRBJ1-2; TRBD1 agrees at 7 bases. Germline CDR1 SGHTA, CDR2 FQGNSA. V shed 2 bases, J shed 0 bases, and the junction held 6 bases outside the gene matches. The CDR3 has 16 amino acids. Using reference TRBV7-2 and TRBJ1-2 for the parts outside the CDR3, the full variable domain is GAGVSQSPSNKVTEKGKDVELRCDPISGHTALYWYRQSLGQGLEFLIYFQGNSAPDKSGLPSDRFSAERTGGSVSTLTIQRTQQEDSAVYLCASSLRGGQPNYGYTFGSGTRLTVV.

The V and J genes are TRBV28 and TRBJ2-7; TRBD1 matches at 10 bases. This CDR3 region has 15 residues. The germline V gene has CDR1 MDHEN and CDR2 SYDVKM. V dropped 6 bases and J dropped 4; count of bases not matched to a gene: 9. The CDR3 loop reads CASSPGGTGAYEQYF. DNA for the CDR3: TGTGCCAGCAGCCCCGGAGGGACAGGGGCTTACGAGCAGTACTTC.

This chain links TRBV4-2 with TRBJ1-2; D gene ambiguous. The CDR3 extends over 14 amino acids. Germline V gene sequence: CDR1 LGHNA, CDR2 YNFKEQ. V was shortened by 4 bases and J by 4 bases, with 13 bases between the two germline ends. CDR3 loop: CASSLAAGPYGYTF. In DNA, the CDR3 is TGTGCCAGCAGCCTCGCGGCAGGACCCTATGGCTACACCTTC.

This chain joins TRBV7-2 and TRBJ2-3, with D unresolved. Germline V gives CDR1 SGHTA, CDR2 FQGNSA. V was pared by 5 bases and J by 5 bases, with 8 bases between. CDR3 length: 12 residues. CDR3 loop: CASSPVVDTQYF. The CDR3 nucleotides are TGTGCCAGCAGCCCGGTGGTAGATACGCAGTATTTT.

The chain joins TRBV19 to TRBJ1-1; D may be TRBD1 (6 bases). The germline V gene encodes CDR1 LNHDA and CDR2 SQIVND (reference sequence). CDR3 length: 14 amino acids. Trimming left V 6 bases short and J 2 bases short, with 13 bases between. The CDR3 sequence is CASRSGTTNTEAFF. Here the CDR3 DNA reads TGTGCCAGTAGATCGGGGACAACAAACACTGAAGCTTTCTTT.

This chain links TRBV7-9 with TRBJ1-2; a weak D match, TRBD1 (5 bases). Per the germline V gene, CDR1 is SEHNR and CDR2 is FQNEAQ (reference sequence). V lost 3 bases, J lost 3 bases, and 11 bases lay in between. The CDR3 spans 14 residues. The CDR3: CASSLGGLHYGYTF. CDR3 sequence (DNA): TGTGCCAGCAGCTTGGGGGGACTCCACTATGGCTACACCTTC.

This chain connects TRBV27 to TRBJ1-2; the D is unclear. The CDR3 has 13 amino acids. Germline-derived CDR1 and CDR2 are MNHEY and SMNVEV (reference sequence). V dropped 2 bases and J dropped 0 bases, with 4 bases sitting between them. CDR3 region: CASSLGSNYGYTF. The CDR3 DNA is TGTGCCAGCAGTTTAGGGTCTAACTATGGCTACACCTTC.

The chain employs TRBV11-2 and TRBJ1-1, with D maybe TRBD1 (5 bases). The V gene lost 5 bases and the J gene lost 2 bases, with 9 bases spanning the gap. CDR3 length equals 13 residues. The germline CDR1 and CDR2 sequences are SGHAT and FQNNGV. The CDR3 loop reads CASSRQHNTEAFF. Here the CDR3 DNA reads TGTGCCAGCAGCCGACAGCATAACACTGAAGCTTTCTTT.

The chain employs TRBV18 and TRBJ1-4; 7 positions match TRBD1. The CDR3 has 15 amino acids. Losses at the gene ends were 3 bases for V and 17 bases for J; bases not matched to a gene: 18. Germline V gene sequence: CDR1 KGHSH, CDR2 LQKENI. The CDR3 loop reads CASSPGHGGQAPGFF. CDR3 bases: TGTGCCAGCTCACCGGGTCACGGCGGACAGGCCCCCGGATTTTTT.

Many counts were recorded for this clone. This sequence joins TRBV7-2 and TRBJ2-5, with TRBD2 matching over 7 bases. This CDR3 is built from 16 residues. Germline CDR1 and CDR2: SGHTA and FQGNSA. V gave up 5 bases and J gave up 2 bases; unmatched junction bases: 11. In nucleotides, the CDR3 is TGTGCCAGCAGCCAAGACCCAGCGGGGACTCAAGAGACCCAGTACTTC. Translating gives CASSQDPAGTQETQYF.

In regard to this clone: At one end, the junction sequence differs from germline, possibly due to a read error. The chain is built from TRBV18 and TRBJ2-3; D could derive from TRBD1 or TRBD2 (5 bases each). The CDR3 is made up of 13 amino acids. Looked up from germline, CDR1 is KGHSH and CDR2 is LQKENI. In nucleotides, the CDR3 is TGTGCCAGCTCACCGGGACGCACTGATACGCAGTATTTT. Translating it yields CASSPGRTDTQYF.

The chain couples TRBV5-1 to TRBJ2-1; 9 bases match TRBD2. The CDR3 has 15 residues. Germline-derived CDR1 and CDR2 are SGHRS and YFSETQ. V dropped 3 bases and J dropped 3; count of bases not matched to a gene: 4. CDR3 nucleotides: TGCGCCAGCAGCTCGCCTAGCGGGGACTACAATGAGCAGTTCTTC. This gives the protein CASSSPSGDYNEQFF.

The chain carries TRBV9 and TRBJ2-3; no firm D call. CDR3 size: 15 residues. The germline V gene has CDR1 SGDLS and CDR2 YYNGEE. Deletions cut 0 bases from V and 6 bases from J, with 14 bases between. CDR3 protein: CASSVGPQPPDTQYF. As DNA, the CDR3 is TGTGCCAGCAGCGTAGGCCCTCAACCGCCCGATACGCAGTATTTT.

The rearrangement links TRBV18 to TRBJ2-3; TRBD2 matches 8 bases. Trimming at V came to 6 bases and at J to 0 bases, leaving 8 bases not matched to a gene. CDR3 length: 16 residues. From germline, CDR1 is KGHSH and CDR2 LQKENI. CDR3 amino acids: CASSPKRGLSTDTQYF. In DNA form, the CDR3 reads TGTGCCAGCTCTCCCAAGCGGGGGCTTAGCACAGATACGCAGTATTTT.

The genes are TRBV5-1 and TRBJ2-7, with D unclear. The CDR3 sequence is 11 residues long. The V end lost 6 bases, the J end lost 3 bases, and 7 bases lay between the germline ends. Germline CDR1 reads SGHRS; CDR2 reads YFSETQ. Here the CDR3 reads CASKLNYEQYF. The CDR3 coding sequence is TGCGCCAGCAAACTAAACTACGAGCAGTACTTC.